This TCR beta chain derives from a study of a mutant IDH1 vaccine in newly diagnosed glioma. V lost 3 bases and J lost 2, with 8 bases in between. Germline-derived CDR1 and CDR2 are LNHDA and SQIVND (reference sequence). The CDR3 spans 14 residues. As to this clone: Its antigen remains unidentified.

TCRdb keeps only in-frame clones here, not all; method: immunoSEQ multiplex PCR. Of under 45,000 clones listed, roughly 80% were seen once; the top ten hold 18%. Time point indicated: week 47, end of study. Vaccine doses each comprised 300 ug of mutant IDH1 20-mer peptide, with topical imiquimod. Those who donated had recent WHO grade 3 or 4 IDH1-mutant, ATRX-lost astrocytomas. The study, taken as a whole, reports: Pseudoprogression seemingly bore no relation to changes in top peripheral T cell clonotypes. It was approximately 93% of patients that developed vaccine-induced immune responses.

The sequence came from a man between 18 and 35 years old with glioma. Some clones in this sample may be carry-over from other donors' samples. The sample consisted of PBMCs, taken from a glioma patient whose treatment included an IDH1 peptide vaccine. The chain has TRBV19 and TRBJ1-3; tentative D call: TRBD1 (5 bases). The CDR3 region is CASSISRAGNTIYF. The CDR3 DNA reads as TGTGCCAGTAGTATCTCCAGGGCTGGAAACACCATATATTTT. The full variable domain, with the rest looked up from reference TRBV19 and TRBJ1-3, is DGGITQSPKYLFRKEGQNVTLSCEQNLNHDAMYWYRQDPGQGLRLIYYSQIVNDFQKGDIAEGYSVSREKKESFPLTVTSAQKNPTAFYLCASSISRAGNTIYFGEGSWLTVV.